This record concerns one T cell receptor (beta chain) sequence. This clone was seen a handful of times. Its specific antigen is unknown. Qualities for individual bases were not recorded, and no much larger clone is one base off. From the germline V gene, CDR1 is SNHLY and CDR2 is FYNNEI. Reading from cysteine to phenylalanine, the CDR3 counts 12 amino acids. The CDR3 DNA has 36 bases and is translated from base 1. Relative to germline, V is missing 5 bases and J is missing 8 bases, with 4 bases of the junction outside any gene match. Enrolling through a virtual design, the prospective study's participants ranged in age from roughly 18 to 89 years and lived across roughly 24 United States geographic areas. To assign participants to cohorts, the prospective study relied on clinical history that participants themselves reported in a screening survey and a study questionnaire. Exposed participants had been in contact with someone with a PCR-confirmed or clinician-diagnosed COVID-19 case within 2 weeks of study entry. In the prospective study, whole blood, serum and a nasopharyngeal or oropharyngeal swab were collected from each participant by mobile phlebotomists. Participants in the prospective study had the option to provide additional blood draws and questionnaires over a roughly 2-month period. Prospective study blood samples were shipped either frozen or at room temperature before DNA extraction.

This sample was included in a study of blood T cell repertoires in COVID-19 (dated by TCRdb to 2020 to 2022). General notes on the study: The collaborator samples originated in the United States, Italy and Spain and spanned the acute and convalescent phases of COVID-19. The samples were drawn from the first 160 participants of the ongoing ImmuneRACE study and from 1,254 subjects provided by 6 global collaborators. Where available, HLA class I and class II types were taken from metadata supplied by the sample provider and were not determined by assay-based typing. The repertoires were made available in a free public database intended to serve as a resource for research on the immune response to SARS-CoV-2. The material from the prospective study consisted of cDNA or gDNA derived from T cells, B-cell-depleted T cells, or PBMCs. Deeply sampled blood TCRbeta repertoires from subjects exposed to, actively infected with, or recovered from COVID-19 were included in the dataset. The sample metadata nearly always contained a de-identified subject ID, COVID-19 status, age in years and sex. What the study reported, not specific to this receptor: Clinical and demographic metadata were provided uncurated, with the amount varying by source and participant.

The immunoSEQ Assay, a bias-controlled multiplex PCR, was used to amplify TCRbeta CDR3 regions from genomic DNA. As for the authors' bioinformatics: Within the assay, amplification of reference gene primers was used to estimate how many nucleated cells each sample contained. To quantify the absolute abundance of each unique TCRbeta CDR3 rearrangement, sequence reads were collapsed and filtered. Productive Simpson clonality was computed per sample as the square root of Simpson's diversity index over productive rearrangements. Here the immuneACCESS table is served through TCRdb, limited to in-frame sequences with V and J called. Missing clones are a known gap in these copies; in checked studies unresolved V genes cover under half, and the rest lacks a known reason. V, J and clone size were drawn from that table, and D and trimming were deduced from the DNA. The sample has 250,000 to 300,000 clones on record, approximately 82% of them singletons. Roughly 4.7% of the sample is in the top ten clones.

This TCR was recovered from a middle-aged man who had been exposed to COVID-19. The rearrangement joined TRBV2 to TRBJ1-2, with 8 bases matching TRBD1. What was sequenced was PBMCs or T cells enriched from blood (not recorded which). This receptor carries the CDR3 CASSTDRGGYTF. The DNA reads TGTGCCAGCAGTACCGACAGGGGAGGCTACACCTTC. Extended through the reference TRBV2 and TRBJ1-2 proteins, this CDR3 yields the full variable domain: EPEVTQTPSHQVTQMGQEVILRCVPISNHLYFYWYRQILGQKVEFLVSFYNNEISEKSEIFDDQFSVERPDGSNFTLKIRSTKLEDSAMYFCASSTDRGGYTFGSGTRLTVV.